The T cell receptor beta chain under discussion was sequenced for a study of blood T cell repertoires in COVID-19. Turning to the study itself: Sample material is recorded as cDNA or gDNA derived from T cells, B-cell-depleted T cells, or PBMCs.

Per the authors' pipeline: Estimation of nucleated cell counts relied on the amplification of reference gene primers. The repertoire was sequenced with immunoSEQ multiplex PCR; TCRdb's copy has only in-frame clones and lacks some. The V and J calls and clone size are taken from that table; D and trimming were inferred from the DNA. The repertoire holds fewer than 150,000 clones, 81% seen once, with roughly 1.6% in the top ten. Trimming shortened V by 5 bases and J by 4 bases, and 9 bases separated the two germline ends. The germline V gene encodes CDR1 SGHTA and CDR2 FQGNSA. The CDR3 contains 13 residues.

V and J are TRBV7-2 and TRBJ1-5, with TRBD1 as a possible D gene (5 bases). The source material was peripheral blood. The sequence came from a man between 45 and 60 years old with acute or convalescent COVID-19. CDR3 loop: CASSLQGNQPQHF. DNA for the CDR3: TGTGCCAGCAGCCTCCAGGGTAATCAGCCCCAGCATTTT.